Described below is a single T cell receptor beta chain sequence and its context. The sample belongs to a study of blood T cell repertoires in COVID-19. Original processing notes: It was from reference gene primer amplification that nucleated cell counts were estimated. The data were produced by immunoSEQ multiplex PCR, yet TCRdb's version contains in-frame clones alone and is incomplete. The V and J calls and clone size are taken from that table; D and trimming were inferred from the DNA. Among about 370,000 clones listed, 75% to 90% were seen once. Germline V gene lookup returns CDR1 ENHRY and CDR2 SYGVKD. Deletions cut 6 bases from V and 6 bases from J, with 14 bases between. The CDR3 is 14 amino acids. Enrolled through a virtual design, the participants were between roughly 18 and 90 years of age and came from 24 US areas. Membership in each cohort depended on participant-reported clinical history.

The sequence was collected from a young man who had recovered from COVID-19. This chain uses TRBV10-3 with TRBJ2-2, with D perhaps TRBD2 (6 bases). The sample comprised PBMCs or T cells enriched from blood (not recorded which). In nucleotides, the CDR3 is TGTGCCATCAGCCGGGACTTCATCTCCGGGGAGCTGTTTTTT. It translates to CAISRDFISGELFF.